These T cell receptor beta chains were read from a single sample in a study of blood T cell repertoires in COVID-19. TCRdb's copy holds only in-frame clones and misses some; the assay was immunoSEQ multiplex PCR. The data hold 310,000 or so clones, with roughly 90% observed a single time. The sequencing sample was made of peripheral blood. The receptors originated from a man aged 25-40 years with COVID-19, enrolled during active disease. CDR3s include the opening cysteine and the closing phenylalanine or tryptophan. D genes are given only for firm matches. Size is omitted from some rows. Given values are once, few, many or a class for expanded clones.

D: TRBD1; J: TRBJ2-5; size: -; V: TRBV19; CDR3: CASSRRTGEQETQYF; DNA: TGTGCCAGTAGTCGTCGGACAGGGGAACAAGAGACCCAGTACTTC
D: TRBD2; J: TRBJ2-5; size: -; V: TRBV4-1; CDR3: CASSQDFGRAWETQYF; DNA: TGCGCCAGCAGCCAAGACTTCGGGAGGGCCTGGGAGACCCAGTACTTC
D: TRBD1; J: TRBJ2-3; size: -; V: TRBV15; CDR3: CATSRGLDRGADTQYF; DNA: TGTGCCACCAGCAGAGGGTTGGACAGGGGGGCAGATACGCAGTATTTT
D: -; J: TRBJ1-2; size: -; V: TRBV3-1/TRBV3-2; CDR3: CASSQEPGAYGYTF; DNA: TGTGCCAGCAGCCAAGAACCAGGGGCGTATGGCTACACCTTC
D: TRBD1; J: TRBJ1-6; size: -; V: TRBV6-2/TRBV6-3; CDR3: CASSRGTGVSLHF; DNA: TGTGCCAGCAGCCGCGGGACAGGTGTATCCCTCCACTTT
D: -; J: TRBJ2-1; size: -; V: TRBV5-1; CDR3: CASSLSSLNEQFF; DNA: TGCGCCAGCAGCTTGTCTAGCCTTAATGAGCAGTTCTTC
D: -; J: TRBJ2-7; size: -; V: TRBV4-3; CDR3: CASSQNGGRGLYF; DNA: TGCGCCAGCAGCCAAAATGGTGGTAGGGGTCTGTACTTC
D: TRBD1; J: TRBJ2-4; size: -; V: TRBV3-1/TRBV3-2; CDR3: CASSQVRGQGRAKNIQYF; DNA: TGTGCCAGCAGCCAAGTTCGGGGACAGGGGAGGGCCAAAAACATTCAGTACTTC
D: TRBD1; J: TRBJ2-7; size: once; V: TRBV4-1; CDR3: CASSPRTGGGYEQYF; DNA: TGCGCCAGCAGCCCTCGGACAGGGGGCGGGTACGAGCAGTACTTC
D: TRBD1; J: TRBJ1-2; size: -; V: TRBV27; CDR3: CASSARQGNYGYTF; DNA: TGTGCCAGCAGTGCCCGACAGGGGAACTATGGCTACACCTTC
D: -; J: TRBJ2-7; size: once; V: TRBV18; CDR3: CASSPLVYLEQYF; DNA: TGTGCCAGCTCACCACTAGTGTACCTCGAGCAGTACTTC
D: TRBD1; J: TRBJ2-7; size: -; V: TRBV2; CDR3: CASLGQGNSYEQYF; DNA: TGTGCCAGCCTAGGACAGGGGAACTCCTACGAGCAGTACTTC
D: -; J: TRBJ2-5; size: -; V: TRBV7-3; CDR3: CASSLTGGAQETQYF; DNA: TGTGCCAGCAGCTTAACCGGAGGTGCCCAAGAGACCCAGTACTTC
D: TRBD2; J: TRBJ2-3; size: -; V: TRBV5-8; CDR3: CASPTSGRGRVTDTQYF; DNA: TGTGCCAGCCCGACTAGCGGGAGAGGGAGAGTCACAGATACGCAGTATTTT
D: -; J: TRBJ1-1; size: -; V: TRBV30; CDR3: CAWSVRGSVNTEAFF; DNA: TGTGCCTGGAGTGTACGGGGTTCGGTGAACACTGAAGCTTTCTTT
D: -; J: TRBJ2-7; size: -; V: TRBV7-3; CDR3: CASSLYNSYEQYF; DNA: TGTGCCAGCAGCTTATATAACTCCTACGAGCAGTACTTC
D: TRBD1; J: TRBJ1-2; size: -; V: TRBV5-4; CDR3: CASSLLDRANYGYTF; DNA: TGTGCCAGCAGCTTGTTGGACAGGGCCAACTATGGCTACACCTTC
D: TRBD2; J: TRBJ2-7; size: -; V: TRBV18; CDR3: CASSLTREAAYEQYF; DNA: TGTGCCAGCTCACTGACGCGGGAGGCCGCCTACGAGCAGTACTTC
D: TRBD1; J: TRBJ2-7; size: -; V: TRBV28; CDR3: CASSARDRVFYEQYF; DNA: TGTGCCAGCAGTGCCCGGGACAGGGTCTTCTACGAGCAGTACTTC
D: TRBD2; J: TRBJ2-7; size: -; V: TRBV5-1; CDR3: CASSLGRESYEQYF; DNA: TGCGCCAGCAGCTTGGGGCGGGAGTCCTACGAGCAGTACTTC
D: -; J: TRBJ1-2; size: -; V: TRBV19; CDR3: CASSIKTGNNYGYTF; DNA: TGTGCCAGTAGTATAAAAACAGGGAATAACTATGGCTACACCTTC
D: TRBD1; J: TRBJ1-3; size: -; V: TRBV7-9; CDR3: CASSLRQGDSGNTIYF; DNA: TGTGCCAGCAGCTTAAGACAGGGAGACTCTGGAAACACCATATATTTT
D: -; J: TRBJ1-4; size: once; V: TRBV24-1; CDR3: CATSGEGRNEKLFF; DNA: TGTGCCACCAGTGGAGAGGGAAGGAATGAAAAACTGTTTTTT
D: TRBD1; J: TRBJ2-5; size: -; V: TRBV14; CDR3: CASSRDRGRETQYF; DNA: TGTGCCAGCAGCCGGGACAGGGGGCGAGAGACCCAGTACTTC
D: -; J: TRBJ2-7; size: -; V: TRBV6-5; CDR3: CASSLSRRASYEQYF; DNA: TGTGCCAGCAGCTTATCCCGCAGGGCCTCCTACGAGCAGTACTTC
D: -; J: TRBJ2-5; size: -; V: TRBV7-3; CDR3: CASSHDPGRPWEETQYF; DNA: TGTGCCAGCAGCCACGATCCGGGCAGGCCATGGGAGGAGACCCAGTACTTC
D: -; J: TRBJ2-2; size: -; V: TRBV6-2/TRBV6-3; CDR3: CASSYIAGELFF; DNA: TGTGCCAGCAGTTATATTGCCGGGGAGCTGTTTTTT
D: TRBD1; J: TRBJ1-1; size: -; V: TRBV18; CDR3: CASSPRRTGGIEAFF; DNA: TGTGCCAGCTCACCCCGAAGGACAGGGGGTATTGAAGCTTTCTTT
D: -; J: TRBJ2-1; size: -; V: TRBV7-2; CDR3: CASTPDRHNEQFF; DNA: TGTGCCAGCACCCCCGACAGGCACAATGAGCAGTTCTTC
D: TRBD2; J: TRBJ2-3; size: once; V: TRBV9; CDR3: CASSVAGGAADTQYF; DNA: TGTGCCAGCAGCGTAGCGGGGGGTGCTGCGGATACGCAGTATTTT
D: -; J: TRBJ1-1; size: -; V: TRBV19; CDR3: CASSTGRNTEAFF; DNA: TGTGCCAGTAGTACAGGGCGAAACACTGAAGCTTTCTTT
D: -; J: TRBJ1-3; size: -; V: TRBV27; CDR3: CASSLRGGGNTIYF; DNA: TGTGCCAGCAGTTTAAGGGGAGGTGGAAACACCATATATTTT
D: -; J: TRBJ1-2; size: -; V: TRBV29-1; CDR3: CSVEGWAPANYGYTF; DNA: TGCAGCGTTGAAGGGTGGGCGCCAGCTAACTATGGCTACACCTTC
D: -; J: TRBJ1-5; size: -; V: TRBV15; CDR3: CATRPRLSKPQHF; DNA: TGTGCCACCCGGCCGAGGTTGTCCAAGCCCCAGCATTTT
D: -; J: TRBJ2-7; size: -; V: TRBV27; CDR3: CASSLRINWGPTYEQYF; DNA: TGTGCCAGCAGTTTAAGGATTAACTGGGGCCCAACCTACGAGCAGTACTTC
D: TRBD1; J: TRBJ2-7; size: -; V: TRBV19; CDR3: CASSGTVRYEQYF; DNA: TGTGCCAGTAGCGGGACAGTACGCTACGAGCAGTACTTC
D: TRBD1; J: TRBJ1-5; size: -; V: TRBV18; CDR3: CASSPDRGGNQPQHF; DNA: TGTGCCAGCTCCCCGGACAGGGGAGGCAATCAGCCCCAGCATTTT
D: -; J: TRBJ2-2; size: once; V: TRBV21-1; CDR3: CASTSEQNNTGELFF; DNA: TGTGCCAGCACGAGCGAGCAGAACAACACCGGGGAGCTGTTTTTT
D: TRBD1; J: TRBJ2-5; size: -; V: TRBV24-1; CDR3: CATSDTGQPQETQYF; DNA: TGTGCCACCAGTGACACGGGACAGCCCCAAGAGACCCAGTACTTC
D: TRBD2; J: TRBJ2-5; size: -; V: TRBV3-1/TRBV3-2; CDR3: CASNQDYSGTQKYF; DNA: TGTGCCAGCAACCAAGATTATAGCGGGACCCAAAAGTACTTC
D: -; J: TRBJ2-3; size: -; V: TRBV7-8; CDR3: CASSPTLAYSSTDTQYF; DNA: TGTGCCAGCAGCCCGACTTTAGCGTATTCTAGCACAGATACGCAGTATTTT
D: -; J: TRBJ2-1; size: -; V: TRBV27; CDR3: CASSFSHQYNEQFF; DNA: TGTGCCAGCAGTTTTTCCCATCAGTACAATGAGCAGTTCTTC
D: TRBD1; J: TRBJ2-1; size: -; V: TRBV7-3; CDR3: CASSLTGGRYNEQFF; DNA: TGTGCCAGCAGCTTAACAGGGGGCAGGTACAATGAGCAGTTCTTC
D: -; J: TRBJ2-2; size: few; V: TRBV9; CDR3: CASSARLPGELFF; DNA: TGTGCCAGCAGCGCGAGACTCCCCGGGGAGCTGTTTTTT
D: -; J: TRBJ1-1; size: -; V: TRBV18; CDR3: CASSPREVMNTEAFF; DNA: TGTGCCAGCTCACCACGTGAGGTCATGAACACTGAAGCTTTCTTT
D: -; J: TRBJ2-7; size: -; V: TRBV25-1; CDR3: CASSVAGVNYEQYF; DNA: TGTGCCAGCAGTGTAGCAGGGGTCAACTACGAGCAGTACTTC
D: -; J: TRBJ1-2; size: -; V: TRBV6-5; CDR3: CASSYQDGGNYGYTF; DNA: TGTGCCAGCAGTTACCAGGACGGAGGTAACTATGGCTACACCTTC
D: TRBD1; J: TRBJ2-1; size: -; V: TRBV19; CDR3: CATSPGQEMQFF; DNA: TGTGCCACCTCACCGGGACAGGAAATGCAGTTCTTC
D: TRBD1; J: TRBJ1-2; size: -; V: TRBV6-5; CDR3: CASSPDRQGSYTF; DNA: TGTGCCAGCAGTCCGGACAGACAGGGTAGCTACACCTTC
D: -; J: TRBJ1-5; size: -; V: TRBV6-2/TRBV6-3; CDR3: CASSLLRDTNQPQHF; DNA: TGTGCCAGCAGCCTACTCCGGGACACCAATCAGCCCCAGCATTTT